The 30 T cell receptor beta chains in this list originate from one sample, sequenced in a study of blood T cells in healthy people across ages (dated by TCRdb to 2015 to 2017). Library method: 5' RACE. Reads for this sample came from an Illumina HiSeq 2500. A second PCR of 7 to 11 cycles was performed with a sample-barcoded 5' primer and a J-beta primer mix. Using fastp trimming at Q25 and MiXCR clonotype assembly, TCRdb reanalyzed the public sequencing data and kept in-frame beta chains. Each entry merges the rows of one CDR3 protein and shows their most common DNA and genes. A total of nearly 1 million distinct CDR3 sequences appear in this sample, just over 50% of them only once. The ten largest clones add up to about a fifth of the sample. Sequencing was performed on blood. The source is a woman in her sixties in good health.

This clonotype was observed a handful of times. The chain recombines TRBV29-1 with TRBJ2-7; D gene ambiguous. The CDR3 has 13 amino acids. CDR1 is SQVTM and CDR2 is ANQGSEA in the germline V gene. The V and J ends lost 3 bases and 0 bases respectively, with 9 bases between them. The CDR3 bases are TGCAGCGTTGAGGGTCCTTTCTCCTACGAGCAGTACTTC. Translating gives CSVEGPFSYEQYF.

This clonotype has more than one count but fewer than ten. The rearrangement joins TRBV7-8 to TRBJ2-7; D is unresolved. Germline CDR1 reads SGHVS; CDR2 reads FQNEAQ. The CDR3 contains 11 residues. The germline V and J ends were trimmed by 7 bases and 2 bases, with 6 bases remaining between them. The CDR3, as DNA: TGTGCCAGCACCTCAGCCTACGAGCAGTACTTC. This gives the protein CASTSAYEQYF.

The genes are TRBV6-6 and TRBJ1-4, with 9 nucleotides matching TRBD1. The CDR3 contains 15 residues. V trimming: 7 bases; J trimming: 5 bases; junction bases outside the gene matches: 8. The germline gives CDR1 MNHNY, CDR2 SVGAGI (reference sequence). CDR3 coding DNA: TGTGCCAGCAAGGCCCCCGGGACAGGGAATGAAAAACTGTTTTTT. This codes for CASKAPGTGNEKLFF.

Only a few counts were recorded for this clonotype. The chain is built from TRBV7-2 and TRBJ1-5, with D possibly matching TRBD1 (6 bases). V was clipped by 2 bases and J by 5 bases, with 19 bases between them. CDR3 length: 17 amino acids. Germline lookup yields CDR1 SGHTA and CDR2 FQGNSA. The CDR3 is CASSLRGAYLVHQPQHF. As DNA, the CDR3 is TGTGCCAGCAGCTTAAGGGGGGCCTACTTAGTACATCAGCCCCAGCATTTT.

The chain employs TRBV12-3 or TRBV12-4 and TRBJ2-4; D may match TRBD1 or TRBD2 (5 bases each). This CDR3 is built from 13 residues. The V end was cut by 5 bases, the J end by 10 bases, with 15 bases between. Written as DNA, the CDR3 is TGTGCCAGCAGTACCGGGGACGGCTTAATTCAGTACTTC. Amino acids: CASSTGDGLIQYF.

The V and J genes are TRBV6-1 and TRBJ2-5; D is uncertain. Near its end, the DNA agrees better with TRBJ2-7, so the J call may be wrong. Germline-derived CDR1 and CDR2 are MNHNS and SASEGT. The CDR3 totals 13 residues. CDR3 DNA: TGTGCCAGCAGGCAGGACGCGACCTACGAGCAGTACTTC. Amino acid sequence: CASRQDATYEQYF.

V gene TRBV4-1 combines with J gene TRBJ1-2; 7 nucleotides match TRBD1. The junction had 9 bases not matched to a gene; V was cut back by 2 bases and J by 6 bases. The CDR3 consists of 15 residues. Looked up from germline, CDR1 is MGHRA and CDR2 is YSYEKL. CDR3 amino acids: CASSQPPRGGDGYTF. The CDR3 nucleotides are TGCGCCAGCAGCCAACCCCCCAGGGGGGGAGATGGCTACACCTTC.

J is TRBJ2-5 and V is TRBV9; 9 bases align to TRBD2. The CDR3 runs 15 residues. The J segment lost 4 bases and the V segment lost 0 bases, leaving 4 bases of the junction unmatched. The germline gives CDR1 SGDLS, CDR2 YYNGEE. The CDR3 reads CASSVGTSVGETQYF. The CDR3 coding sequence is TGTGCCAGCAGCGTAGGGACTAGCGTAGGAGAGACCCAGTACTTC.

This rearrangement joins TRBV2 to TRBJ2-1; D ambiguous. The ends were cut back, 5 bases at V and 4 bases at J, with 15 bases in the middle. The CDR3 length is 15 residues. CDR1 is SNHLY and CDR2 is FYNNEI in the germline V gene. The CDR3 region has the DNA TGTGCCAGCAGTAGGGATCTTTCCCGTTACAATGAGCAGTTCTTC. Its protein is CASSRDLSRYNEQFF.

To note about this clonotype: A single base separates this from a much larger clone, so it may be a read error. This rearrangement joins TRBV5-1 to TRBJ2-3, with 10 positions matching TRBD2. This CDR3 is 15 amino acids long. Germline CDR1 reads SGHRS; CDR2 reads YFSETQ. CDR3 coding DNA: TGCACCAGCAGCCTTCTAGCGGGAGAGACAGATACGCAGTATTTT. This codes for CTSSLLAGETDTQYF.

This clonotype was detected once. The chain couples TRBV12-3 or TRBV12-4 to TRBJ2-1, with 12 positions matching TRBD2. The J call could be wrong; TRBJ2-7 is a better fit for the DNA end. The CDR3 spans 16 residues. The CDR3 is CASRPTGTSGYNEQYF. Here the CDR3 DNA reads TGTGCCAGCAGACCAACCGGGACTAGCGGGTACAATGAGCAGTACTTC.

The chain links TRBV10-3 to TRBJ2-4, with 12 nucleotides matching TRBD1. The CDR3 loop spans 14 amino acids. The V segment lost 6 bases and the J segment 13 bases; nucleotides outside the gene matches: 10. CDR1 ENHRY and CDR2 SYGVKD come from the germline V gene. For the CDR3, the DNA is TGTGCCATCAGCACGGGACAGGGGGCAATGGAGCAGTACTTC. The encoded protein is CAISTGQGAMEQYF.

This chain connects TRBV6-6 to TRBJ2-7; 9 bases map to TRBD2. Germline-derived CDR1 and CDR2 are MNHNY and SVGAGI (reference sequence). The CDR3 consists of 16 residues. V trimming: 2 bases; J trimming: 0 bases; junction bases outside the gene matches: 5. The CDR3 spells CASSYRLAGFSYEQYF. The DNA for the CDR3 is TGTGCCAGCAGTTACCGTCTAGCGGGATTCTCCTACGAGCAGTACTTC.

The chain has TRBV6-2 or TRBV6-3 and TRBJ2-7; D tentatively fits TRBD1 or TRBD2 (5 bases each). The better agreement between TRBJ2-5 and the DNA end casts doubt on the J call. The CDR3 totals 17 residues. The V gene's germline CDR1 is MNHEY and CDR2 SVGEGT. CDR3 protein: CASSYSGASILGETQYF. The CDR3 nucleotides read TGTGCCAGCAGTTACTCCGGGGCCAGCATCTTAGGAGAGACCCAGTACTTC.

The V gene is TRBV7-2, the J gene TRBJ2-5, with 9 bases lining up with TRBD2. This CDR3 spans 15 amino acids. From germline, CDR1 is SGHTA and CDR2 FQGNSA. The trim removed 5 bases at V and 2 bases at J, leaving 6 bases unmatched. The chain's CDR3 is CASSVGLAPQETQYF. The CDR3 nucleotides are TGTGCCAGCAGCGTCGGACTAGCGCCTCAAGAGACCCAGTACTTC.

CDR3 loop: CASSAYLFFGLAEGVNEQFF. DNA of the CDR3: TGTGCCAGCAGCGCCTACTTATTCTTTGGCCTAGCGGAAGGGGTCAATGAGCAGTTCTTC. This chain joins TRBV7-2 and TRBJ2-1; 7 bases agree with TRBD2. CDR1 is SGHTA, CDR2 FQGNSA, per germline. Trimming removed 5 bases from V and 6 bases from J; junction bases left unmatched: 25. The CDR3 loop spans 20 amino acids.

V gene TRBV7-2 combines with J gene TRBJ2-7, with TRBD2 identical over 8 bases. Germline CDR1 reads SGHTA; CDR2 reads FQGNSA. This CDR3 region has 15 residues. J lost 4 bases, V lost 0 bases, and 5 bases had no gene match. CDR3: CASSLADGRAYEQYF. In DNA form, the CDR3 reads TGTGCCAGCAGCTTAGCAGACGGGAGGGCGTACGAGCAGTACTTC.

The CDR3 sequence is CASSFSGRPENSPLHF. The DNA of the CDR3 is TGTGCCAGCAGTTTTTCAGGGAGGCCAGAGAATTCACCCCTCCACTTT. The chain is built from TRBV12-3 or TRBV12-4 and TRBJ1-6; D might be TRBD1 (5 bases). Trimming removed 3 bases from V and 7 bases from J, with 16 bases in between. The CDR3 totals 16 residues.

This clonotype has a single count. The chain carries TRBV12-3 or TRBV12-4 and TRBJ2-1, with TRBD1 as a possible D gene (6 bases). The CDR3 extends over 14 amino acids. With 3 bases removed from V and 5 bases from J, the gap between germline ends came to 11 bases. CDR3 amino acids: CASSFQGIDNEQFF. In nucleotides, the CDR3 is TGTGCCAGCAGTTTTCAGGGGATCGACAATGAGCAGTTCTTC.

In its sample, this clonotype was seen a few times. V and J are TRBV18 and TRBJ2-7, with 9 bases that match TRBD1. J lost 7 bases, V lost 5 bases, and 12 bases had no gene match. CDR1 and CDR2 (germline): KGHSH, LQKENI. CDR3 length equals 15 residues. As DNA, the CDR3 is TGTGCCAGCTCAGCGTACACAGGGGGCCCAGGAGAGCAGTACTTC. Protein: CASSAYTGGPGEQYF.

The table lists this clonotype with a few counts. The rearrangement uses TRBV7-3 and TRBJ2-3; no clear D. V was trimmed by 2 bases and J by 1 base, leaving 10 bases between them. Per the germline V gene, CDR1 is SGHTA and CDR2 is FQGTGA. The CDR3 sequence is 15 residues long. Written as DNA, the CDR3 is TGTGCCAGCAGCTTATATATCCGCGGCACAGATACGCAGTATTTT. Protein product: CASSLYIRGTDTQYF.

This chain links TRBV6-5 with TRBJ1-2; D gene unclear. The CDR3 extends over 15 amino acids. The V gene lost 2 bases and the J gene lost 1 base, with 11 bases spanning the gap. Germline CDR1 and CDR2: MNHEY and SVGAGI. The CDR3 reads CASSYTNMGNYGYTF. The CDR3 region has the DNA TGTGCCAGCAGTTACACCAATATGGGTAACTATGGCTACACCTTC.

This clonotype was counted only a few times. The V and J genes are TRBV10-3 and TRBJ2-3; tentatively, D is TRBD2 (6 bases). V shed 10 bases and J shed 3 bases, with 14 bases lying between them. This CDR3 comprises 13 residues. The germline gives CDR1 ENHRY, CDR2 SYGVKD. The DNA of the CDR3 is TGTGCCAGCGGGTCGGGAGAAACAGATACGCAGTATTTT. Encoded protein: CASGSGETDTQYF.

V usage is TRBV7-9 and J usage is TRBJ1-4; unclear D gene. V was pared by 0 bases and J by 3 bases, with 11 bases between. Germline loops: CDR1 SEHNR, CDR2 FQNEAQ (reference sequence). The CDR3 runs 16 residues. DNA of the CDR3: TGTGCCAGCAGCTTAGCAAATGGGGTCGCTAATGAAAAACTGTTTTTT. Translating gives CASSLANGVANEKLFF.

The chain combines TRBV2 with TRBJ2-5; the D gene is possibly TRBD2 (7 bases). The CDR3 runs 13 residues. The V end lost 7 bases, the J end lost 2 bases, and 11 bases lay between the germline ends. The germline V gene encodes CDR1 SNHLY and CDR2 FYNNEI. The CDR3 here is CASTGGLQETQYF. CDR3 DNA: TGTGCCAGCACGGGGGGCTTGCAAGAGACCCAGTACTTC.

The genes are TRBV7-9 and TRBJ2-3; D remains unclear. The germline CDR1 and CDR2 sequences are SEHNR and FQNEAQ (reference sequence). This CDR3 has 14 residues. V was trimmed by 5 bases and J by 4 bases, leaving 13 bases between them. DNA for the CDR3: TGTGCCAGCAGCAAGGGTGGATTACCAGATACGCAGTATTTT. It translates to CASSKGGLPDTQYF.

The rearrangement uses TRBV21-1 and TRBJ2-1; the table's D call, TRBD2, has no DNA check behind it. TRBV21-1 is recorded as a pseudogene. The length of the CDR3 is 15 residues. The chain's CDR3 is CASSKGSGRAVEQFF. DNA for the CDR3: TGTGCCAGCAGCAAAGGAAGCGGGAGGGCCGTTGAGCAGTTCTTC.

The gene calls are TRBV6-5 and TRBJ2-5, with D possibly matching TRBD2 (5 bases). The V gene lost 8 bases and the J gene lost 11 bases, with 15 bases spanning the gap. The CDR3 is 11 amino acids. Germline V CDR1 and CDR2: MNHEY, SVGAGI. CDR3 loop: CASGRNERQYF. DNA of the CDR3: TGTGCCAGCGGAAGGAATGAGCGGCAGTACTTC.

CDR3 nucleotide sequence: TGCAGCATTGGTGGAGGGAGCTCCTACAATGAGCAGTTCTTC. This encodes CSIGGGSSYNEQFF. The chain joins TRBV29-1 to TRBJ2-1, with D maybe TRBD2 (6 bases). V was trimmed by 8 bases and J by 0 bases, leaving 14 bases between them. CDR3 size: 14 residues. Germline CDR1 is SQVTM and CDR2 is ANQGSEA.

V gene TRBV7-2 combines with J gene TRBJ2-5; 8 bases line up with TRBD1. The CDR3 sequence is 15 residues long. Germline V lookup: CDR1 SGHTA, CDR2 FQGNSA. With V trimmed by 4 bases and J by 11 bases, 15 bases remained unmatched. Here the CDR3 reads CASSSKTGASREQYF. In nucleotides, the CDR3 is TGTGCCAGCAGCTCGAAGACAGGGGCCTCGAGGGAGCAGTACTTC.